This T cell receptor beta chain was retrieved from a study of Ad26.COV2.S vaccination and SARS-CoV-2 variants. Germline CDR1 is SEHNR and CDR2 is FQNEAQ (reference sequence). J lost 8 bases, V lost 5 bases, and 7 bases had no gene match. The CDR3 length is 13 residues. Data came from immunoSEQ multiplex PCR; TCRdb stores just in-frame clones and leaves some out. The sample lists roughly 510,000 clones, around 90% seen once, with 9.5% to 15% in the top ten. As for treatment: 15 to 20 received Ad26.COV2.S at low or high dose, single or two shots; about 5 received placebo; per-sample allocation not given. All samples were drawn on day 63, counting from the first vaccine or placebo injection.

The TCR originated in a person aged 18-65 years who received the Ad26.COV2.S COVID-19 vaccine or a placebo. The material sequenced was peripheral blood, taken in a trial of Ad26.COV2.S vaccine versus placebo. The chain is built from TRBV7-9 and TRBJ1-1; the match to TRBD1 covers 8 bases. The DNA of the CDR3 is TGTGCCAGCAGCCTCGGACAGGGTGTCGAAGCTTTCTTT. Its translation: CASSLGQGVEAFF.